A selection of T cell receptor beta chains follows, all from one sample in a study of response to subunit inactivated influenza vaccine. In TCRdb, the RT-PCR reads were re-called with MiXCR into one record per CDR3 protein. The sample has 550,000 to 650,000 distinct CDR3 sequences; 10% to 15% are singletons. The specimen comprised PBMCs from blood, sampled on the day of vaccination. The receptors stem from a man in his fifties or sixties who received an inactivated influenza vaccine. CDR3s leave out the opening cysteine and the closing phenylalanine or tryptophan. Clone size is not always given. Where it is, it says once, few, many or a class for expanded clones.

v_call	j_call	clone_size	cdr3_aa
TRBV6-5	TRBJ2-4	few	ASSYSPRGLAKNIQY
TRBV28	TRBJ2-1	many	ASRKPGQGVYNEQF
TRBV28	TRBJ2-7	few	ASSFVGGWAEQY
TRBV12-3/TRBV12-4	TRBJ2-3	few	ASTPRGASADTQY
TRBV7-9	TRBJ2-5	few	ASSSRNTGMGETQY
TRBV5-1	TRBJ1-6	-	ASSRIGNSPLH
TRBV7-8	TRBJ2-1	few	ASSFAGGSSSYNEQF
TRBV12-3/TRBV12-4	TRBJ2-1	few	ASSFVTSASDEQF
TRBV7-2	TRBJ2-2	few	ASQIRRRIPNTGELF
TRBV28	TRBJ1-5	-	ASSLWRTYSNQPQH
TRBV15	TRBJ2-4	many	ATSRGRTTKNIQY
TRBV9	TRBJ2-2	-	ASSSRTSAGELF
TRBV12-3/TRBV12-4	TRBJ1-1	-	ASSGHDRDWDTEAF
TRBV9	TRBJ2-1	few	ASSVGAESSYNEQF
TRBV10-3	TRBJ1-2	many	AISESNKYGYT
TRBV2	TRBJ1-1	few	ASTSGPGGVTEAF
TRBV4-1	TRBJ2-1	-	ASSPPGQLGQF